The 22 T cell receptor beta chains listed next were all sequenced from one sample in a study of cytomegalovirus exposure and HLA in healthy donors (dated by TCRdb to 2016 to 2017). Receptor libraries were prepared by the immunoSEQ multiplex PCR assay. The multiplex PCR relied on a mix of 60 forward primers for TCR Vbeta segments and 13 reverse primers for TCR Jbeta segments. TCRdb mirrors the immuneACCESS table, restricted to in-frame sequences. Some clones are absent from its copies; in checked studies, under half trace to an unresolved V gene, and the reason for the others is unknown. The sample table holds 90,000 or so clones, of which around 82% were seen once. Clones ranked in the top ten supply 3% to 4% of the sample. The source material was PBMCs. These receptors were collected from a man aged 25-45 years in good health and CMV-seropositive.

The genes are TRBV27 and TRBJ2-7; D perhaps matches TRBD2 (7 bases). This CDR3 spans 15 amino acids. V was shortened by 2 bases and J by 4 bases, with 15 bases between the two germline ends. CDR1 is MNHEY and CDR2 is SMNVEV in the germline V gene (reference sequence). The CDR3 protein is CASSLGGAGKYEQYF. The CDR3 DNA reads TGTGCCAGCAGTTTAGGGGGGGCCGGGAAATACGAGCAGTACTTC.

The chain recombines TRBV27 with TRBJ1-5; 7 positions agree with TRBD1. V trimming: 6 bases; J trimming: 1 base; junction bases outside the gene matches: 6. CDR1 and CDR2 from the germline V gene are MNHEY and SMNVEV (reference sequence). This CDR3 region has 15 residues. This CDR3 reads CASSPDRVSNQPQHF. CDR3 DNA sequence: TGTGCCAGCAGCCCCGACAGGGTGAGCAATCAGCCCCAGCATTTT.

As to this clone: At one boundary the junction diverges from the germline segment, which might be a read error. J is TRBJ1-5 and V is TRBV7-9; TRBD1 aligns across 7 bases. Germline CDR1 reads SEHNR; CDR2 reads FQNEAQ (reference sequence). CDR3 length equals 16 residues. CDR3 DNA: TGTTCCAGCAGCTCCTCGACAGGGACCAGCAATCAGCCCCAGCATTTT. Its protein product is CSSSSSTGTSNQPQHF.

The chain is built from TRBV12-5 and TRBJ2-7; TRBD1 might be the D (5 bases). V was shortened by 4 bases and J by 7 bases, with 11 bases between the two germline ends. The germline V gene encodes CDR1 LGHNT and CDR2 FRNRAP. CDR3 length equals 12 residues. The CDR3 nucleotides are TGTGCTAGTGGTTCCAAGGGGCTGGAGCAGTACTTC. This sequence encodes CASGSKGLEQYF.

Only one count was recorded for this clone. J is TRBJ2-3 and V is TRBV7-8; D may be TRBD2 (6 bases). V was clipped by 5 bases and J by 3 bases, with 15 bases between them. The germline V gene encodes CDR1 SGHVS and CDR2 FQNEAQ. CDR3 length equals 15 residues. The CDR3 DNA sequence: TGTGCCAGCAGCCTTAGCGGAGGGAGGACAGATACGCAGTATTTT. Its translation: CASSLSGGRTDTQYF.

This clone was picked up a small number of times. V and J are TRBV6-5 and TRBJ2-1, with 10 bases lining up with TRBD2. The J segment lost 4 bases and the V segment lost 6 bases, leaving 6 bases of the junction unmatched. CDR3 length equals 15 residues. Looked up from germline, CDR1 is MNHEY and CDR2 is SVGAGI. The CDR3 DNA sequence: TGTGCCAGCAGCCCTGCTAGCGGGAGTTACAATGAGCAGTTCTTC. Protein product: CASSPASGSYNEQFF.

V and J are TRBV18 and TRBJ1-1; 8 bases align to TRBD1. J lost 0 bases, V lost 6 bases, and 9 bases had no gene match. The CDR3 is made up of 16 amino acids. CDR1 is KGHSH, CDR2 LQKENI, per germline. CDR3: CASSPRTGKMNTEAFF. CDR3 bases: TGTGCCAGCTCCCCCCGGACAGGGAAGATGAACACTGAAGCTTTCTTT.

The V call is TRBV7-8, the J call TRBJ1-5; no clear D gene. The V gene lost 5 bases and the J gene lost 7 bases, with 18 bases spanning the gap. Germline V gives CDR1 SGHVS, CDR2 FQNEAQ. The CDR3 runs 15 residues. In DNA, the CDR3 is TGTGCCAGCAGCCTATCTTTGAGTCGTTTACAGCCCCAGCATTTT. It codes for CASSLSLSRLQPQHF.

The V call is TRBV7-9, the J call TRBJ2-5; 12 bases fit TRBD2. The J call may be mistaken, given a closer DNA end match to TRBJ2-7. The CDR3 length is 16 residues. The germline CDR1 and CDR2 sequences are SEHNR and FQNEAQ (reference sequence). In nucleotides, the CDR3 is TGTGCCAGCAGCCCAGGAACTAGCGGGAGGACCTACGAGCAGTACTTC. This sequence encodes CASSPGTSGRTYEQYF.

CDR3 loop: CASSQSLSTDTQYF. CDR3 in DNA: TGCGCCAGCAGCCAATCCCTTAGCACAGATACGCAGTATTTT. V usage is TRBV4-1 and J usage is TRBJ2-3; D call uncertain. The V and J ends lost 2 bases and 0 bases respectively, with 6 bases between them. Germline loops: CDR1 MGHRA, CDR2 YSYEKL. There are 14 residues in the CDR3.

The CDR3 DNA reads TGTGCCAGCAGCTTACTTGTACAGACCGTAAATAACTATGGCTACACCTTC. It encodes CASSLLVQTVNNYGYTF. This chain links TRBV7-2 with TRBJ1-2; D unresolved. The V and J ends lost 2 bases and 1 base respectively, with 17 bases between them. Germline values: CDR1 SGHTA, CDR2 FQGNSA. The CDR3 covers 17 residues.

This chain joins TRBV28 and TRBJ2-7, with TRBD2 identical over 7 bases. Germline lookup yields CDR1 MDHEN and CDR2 SYDVKM. V lost 10 bases, J lost 4 bases, and 10 bases stayed unmatched. The CDR3 extends over 13 amino acids. The CDR3 region has the DNA TGTGCCACCTGCAGCGGGACTGAGTACGAGCAGTACTTC. Amino acids: CATCSGTEYEQYF.

This clone came up once. The chain employs TRBV4-3 and TRBJ1-6; D is uncertain. V lost 4 bases to trimming and J lost 0 bases, with 13 bases between them. The germline gives CDR1 LGHNA, CDR2 YSLEER. This CDR3 has 17 residues. As DNA, the CDR3 is TGCGCCAGCAGCCGGGCCCCCGGAGGCTCCTATAATTCACCCCTCCACTTT. Translated: CASSRAPGGSYNSPLHF.

V and J are TRBV2 and TRBJ2-7; 9 nucleotides align to TRBD2. This CDR3 is built from 15 residues. The germline V gene encodes CDR1 SNHLY and CDR2 FYNNEI. Trimming took 8 bases from V and 7 from J; bases not matched to a gene: 15. The CDR3 DNA is TGTGCCAGCTCCTTTAGCGGGAGTGCTACGGGGGAGCAGTACTTC. It is translated as CASSFSGSATGEQYF.

The rearrangement uses TRBV6-5 and TRBJ2-1; D is uncertain. The germline CDR1 and CDR2 sequences are MNHEY and SVGAGI. The CDR3 loop spans 14 amino acids. With 6 bases removed from V and 8 bases from J, the gap between germline ends came to 17 bases. The CDR3 DNA reads as TGTGCCAGCAGACTTGAAAGAGACAAACATGAGCAGTTCTTC. It specifies CASRLERDKHEQFF.

The chain combines TRBV7-2 with TRBJ1-1; no definite D call. The germline V gene has CDR1 SGHTA and CDR2 FQGNSA. Trimming pared 1 base from V and 2 bases from J, leaving 11 bases between. This CDR3 region has 15 residues. The CDR3 DNA reads TGTGCCAGCAGCTTAGTGGCGGGAATTAACACTGAAGCTTTCTTT. This gives the protein CASSLVAGINTEAFF.

V gene TRBV18 combines with J gene TRBJ2-7, with 8 nucleotides matching TRBD1. The CDR3 has 13 amino acids. Per the germline V gene, CDR1 is KGHSH and CDR2 is LQKENI. The J segment lost 5 bases and the V segment lost 3 bases, leaving 3 bases of the junction unmatched. The CDR3 DNA is TGTGCCAGCTCACCTGCAGGGGGCCACGAGCAGTACTTC. It yields the protein CASSPAGGHEQYF.

This clone was observed a few times. This sequence joins TRBV7-8 and TRBJ1-1; tentatively, D is TRBD1 (5 bases). Germline CDR1 SGHVS, CDR2 FQNEAQ. Trimming left V 2 bases short and J 0 bases short, with 7 bases between. CDR3 length: 14 residues. In DNA form, the CDR3 reads TGTGCCAGCAGCTTATCCAGGGTGAACACTGAAGCTTTCTTT. Its translation: CASSLSRVNTEAFF.

This clone was recorded once. The chain uses TRBV28 and TRBJ2-5; 9 bases fit TRBD1. CDR3 length equals 13 residues. Germline-derived CDR1 and CDR2 are MDHEN and SYDVKM. V was pared by 5 bases and J by 5 bases, with 3 bases of the junction left unmatched. The CDR3 here is CASSQQGAETQYF. CDR3 nucleotide sequence: TGTGCCAGCAGTCAACAGGGGGCTGAGACCCAGTACTTC.

The chain is built from TRBV5-1 and TRBJ2-5; no reliable D call. The CDR3 has 14 amino acids. CDR1 is SGHRS, CDR2 YFSETQ, per germline. Trimming shortened V by 0 bases and J by 1 base, and 7 bases separated the two germline ends. CDR3 sequence: CASSLALAQETQYF. The CDR3, as DNA: TGCGCCAGCAGCTTGGCCTTAGCCCAAGAGACCCAGTACTTC.

V usage is TRBV28 and J usage is TRBJ2-7, with a weak D call TRBD1 (6 bases). V was pared by 5 bases and J by 1 base, with 15 bases between. The CDR3 extends over 15 amino acids. Germline CDR1 reads MDHEN; CDR2 reads SYDVKM. As DNA, the CDR3 is TGTGCCAGCAGTACATCCTCCGGACAGTCCTACGAGCAGTACTTC. Translated, it gives CASSTSSGQSYEQYF.

The V and J genes are TRBV5-1 and TRBJ2-1; TRBD2 matches at 10 bases. The germline CDR1 and CDR2 sequences are SGHRS and YFSETQ. V lost 4 bases to trimming and J lost 1 base; unmatched junction nucleotides: 11. This CDR3 region has 18 residues. The CDR3 DNA is TGCGCCAGCAGCCCCCCCGGGATAGCGGGAGGATCCTACAATGAGCAGTTCTTC. Translation: CASSPPGIAGGSYNEQFF.